This T cell receptor (beta chain) emerged from a study of T cell repertoires in cytomegalovirus infection. The germline CDR1 and CDR2 sequences are MNHEY and SVGAGI. CDR3 size: 13 residues. V was shortened by 9 bases and J by 6 bases, with 14 bases between the two germline ends. In TCRdb, the reads were re-called with MiXCR into one record per CDR3 protein. This table holds approximately 910,000 distinct CDR3 sequences, 25% to 40% found once. A word on this clonotype: Its specificity is not known.

The origin of this receptor is a human donor in good health (CMV status not recorded). Some clones in this sample may be carry-over from other donors' samples. The material was cultured CD8+ T cells from PBMCs, obtained from culture after CMV antigen stimulation. The V call is TRBV6-5, the J call TRBJ2-2; no firm D call. CDR3 in amino acids: CASSPIRAGELFF. In DNA form, the CDR3 reads TGTGCCAGTTCGCCGATTCGGGCCGGGGAGCTGTTTTTT.